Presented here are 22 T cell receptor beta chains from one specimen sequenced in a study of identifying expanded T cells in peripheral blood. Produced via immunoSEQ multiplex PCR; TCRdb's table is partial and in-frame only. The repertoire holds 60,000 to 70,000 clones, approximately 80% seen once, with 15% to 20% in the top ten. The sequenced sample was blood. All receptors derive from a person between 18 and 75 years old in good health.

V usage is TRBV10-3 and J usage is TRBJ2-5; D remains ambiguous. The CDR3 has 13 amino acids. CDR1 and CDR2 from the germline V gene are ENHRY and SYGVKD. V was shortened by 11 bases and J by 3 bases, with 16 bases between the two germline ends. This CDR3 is CAFPTECEETQYF. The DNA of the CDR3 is TGTGCCTTCCCGACGGAATGCGAAGAGACCCAGTACTTC.

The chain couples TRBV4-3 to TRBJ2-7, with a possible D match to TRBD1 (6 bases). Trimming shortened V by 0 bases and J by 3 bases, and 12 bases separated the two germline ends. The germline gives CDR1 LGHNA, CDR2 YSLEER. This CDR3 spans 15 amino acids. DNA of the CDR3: TGCGCCAGCAGCCAAGAAGAAGGCAGGGGCTACGAGCAGTACTTC. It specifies CASSQEEGRGYEQYF.

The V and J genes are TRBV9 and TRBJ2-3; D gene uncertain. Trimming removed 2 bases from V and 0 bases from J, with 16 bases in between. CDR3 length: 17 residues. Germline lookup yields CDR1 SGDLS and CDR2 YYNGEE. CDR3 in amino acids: CASSVRGRTASTDTQYF. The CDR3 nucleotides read TGTGCCAGCAGCGTTCGAGGTCGAACCGCGAGCACAGATACGCAGTATTTT.

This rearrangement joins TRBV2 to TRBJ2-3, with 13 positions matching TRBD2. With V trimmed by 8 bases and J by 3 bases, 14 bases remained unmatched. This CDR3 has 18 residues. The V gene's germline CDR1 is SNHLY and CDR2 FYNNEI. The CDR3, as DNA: TGTGCCAGCGCCGGGACGGATGGACTAGCGGGAGTGACAGATACGCAGTATTTT. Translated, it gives CASAGTDGLAGVTDTQYF.

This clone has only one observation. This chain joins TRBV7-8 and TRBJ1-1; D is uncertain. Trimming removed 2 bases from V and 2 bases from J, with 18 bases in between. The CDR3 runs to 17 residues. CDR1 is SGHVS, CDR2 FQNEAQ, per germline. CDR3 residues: CASSLIQAEWGNTEAFF. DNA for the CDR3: TGTGCCAGCAGCTTAATTCAGGCAGAATGGGGAAACACTGAAGCTTTCTTT.

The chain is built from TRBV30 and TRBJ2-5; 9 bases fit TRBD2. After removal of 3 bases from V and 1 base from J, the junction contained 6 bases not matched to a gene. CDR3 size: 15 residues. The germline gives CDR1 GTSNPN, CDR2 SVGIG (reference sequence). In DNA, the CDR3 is TGTGCCTGGAGGGTTAGCGGGGGCATCCAAGAGACCCAGTACTTC. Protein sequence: CAWRVSGGIQETQYF.

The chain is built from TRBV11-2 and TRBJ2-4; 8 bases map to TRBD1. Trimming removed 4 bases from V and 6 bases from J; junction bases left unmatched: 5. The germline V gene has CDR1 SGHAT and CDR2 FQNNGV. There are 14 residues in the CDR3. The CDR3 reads CASSSRTGINIQYF. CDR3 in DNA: TGTGCCAGCAGCTCTAGGACAGGGATAAACATTCAGTACTTC.

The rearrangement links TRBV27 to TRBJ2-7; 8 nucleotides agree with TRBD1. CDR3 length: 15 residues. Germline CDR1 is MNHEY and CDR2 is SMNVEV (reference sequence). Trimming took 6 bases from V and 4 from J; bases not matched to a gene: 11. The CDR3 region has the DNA TGTGCCAGCAGACGGACCGGGACAGGCAGTTACGAGCAGTACGTC. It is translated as CASRRTGTGSYEQYV.

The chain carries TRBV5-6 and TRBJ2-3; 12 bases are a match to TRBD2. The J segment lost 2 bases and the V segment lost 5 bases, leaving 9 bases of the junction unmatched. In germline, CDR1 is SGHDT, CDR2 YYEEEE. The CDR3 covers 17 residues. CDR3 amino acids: CASRHRTSGVTTDTQYF. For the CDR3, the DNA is TGTGCCAGCAGACATAGGACTAGCGGGGTAACCACAGATACGCAGTATTTT.

CDR3 protein: CASIDRGASTDTQYF. Written as DNA, the CDR3 is TGTGCCAGCATTGACAGGGGAGCGAGCACAGATACGCAGTATTTT. The rearrangement uses TRBV6-6 and TRBJ2-3, with TRBD1 matching over 8 bases. CDR3 size: 15 residues. With 7 bases clipped from V and 0 bases from J, the junction kept 6 bases outside the gene matches. CDR1 MNHNY and CDR2 SVGAGI come from the germline V gene (reference sequence).

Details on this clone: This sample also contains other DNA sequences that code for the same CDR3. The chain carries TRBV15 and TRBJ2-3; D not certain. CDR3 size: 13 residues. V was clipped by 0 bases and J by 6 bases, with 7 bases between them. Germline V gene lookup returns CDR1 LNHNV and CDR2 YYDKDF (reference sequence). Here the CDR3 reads CATSRDPSDTQYF. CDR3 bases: TGTGCCACCAGCAGAGATCCCTCCGATACGCAGTATTTT.

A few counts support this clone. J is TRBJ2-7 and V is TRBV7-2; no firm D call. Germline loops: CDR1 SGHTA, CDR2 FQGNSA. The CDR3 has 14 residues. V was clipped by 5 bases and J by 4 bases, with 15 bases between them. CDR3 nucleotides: TGTGCCAGCAGCCCCCCAAGCCCGGAATACGAGCAGTACTTC. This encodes CASSPPSPEYEQYF.

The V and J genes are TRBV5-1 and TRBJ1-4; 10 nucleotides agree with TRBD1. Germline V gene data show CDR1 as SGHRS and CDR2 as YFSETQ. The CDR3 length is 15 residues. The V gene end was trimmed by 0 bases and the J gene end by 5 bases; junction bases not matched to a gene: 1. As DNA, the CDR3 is TGCGCCAGCAGCTTGGGGGGACAGGGGAATGAAAAACTGTTTTTT. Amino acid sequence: CASSLGGQGNEKLFF.

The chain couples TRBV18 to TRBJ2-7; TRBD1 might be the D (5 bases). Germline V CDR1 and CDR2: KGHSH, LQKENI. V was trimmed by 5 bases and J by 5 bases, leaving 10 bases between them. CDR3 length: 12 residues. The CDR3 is CASSVTTDEQYF. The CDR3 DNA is TGTGCCAGCTCAGTCACGACAGACGAGCAGTACTTC.

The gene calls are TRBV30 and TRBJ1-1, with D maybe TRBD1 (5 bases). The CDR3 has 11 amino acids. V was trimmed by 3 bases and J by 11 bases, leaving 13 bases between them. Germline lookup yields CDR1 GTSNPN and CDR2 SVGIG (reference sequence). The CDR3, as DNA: TGTGCCTGGAGCGGGAGGGGAAAGGCTTTCTTT. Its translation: CAWSGRGKAFF.

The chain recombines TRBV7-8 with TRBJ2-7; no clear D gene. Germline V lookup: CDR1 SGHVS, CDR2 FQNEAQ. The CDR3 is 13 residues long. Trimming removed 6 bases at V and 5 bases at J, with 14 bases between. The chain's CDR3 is CASSLGKPDEQYV. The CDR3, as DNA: TGTGCCAGCAGTCTGGGGAAGCCGGACGAGCAGTACGTC.

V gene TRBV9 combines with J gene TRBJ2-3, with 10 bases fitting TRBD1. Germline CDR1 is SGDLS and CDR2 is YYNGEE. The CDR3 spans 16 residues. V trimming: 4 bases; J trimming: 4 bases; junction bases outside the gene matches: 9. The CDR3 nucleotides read TGTGCCAGCAGCCCCCAGACAGGGGGCGCCGCAGATACGCAGTATTTT. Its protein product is CASSPQTGGAADTQYF.

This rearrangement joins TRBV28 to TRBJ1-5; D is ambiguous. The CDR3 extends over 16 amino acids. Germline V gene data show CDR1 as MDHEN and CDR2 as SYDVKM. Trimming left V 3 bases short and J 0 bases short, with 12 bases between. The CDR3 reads CASSFYPASSNQPQHF. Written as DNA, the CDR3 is TGTGCCAGCAGTTTTTACCCGGCCTCTAGCAATCAGCCCCAGCATTTT.

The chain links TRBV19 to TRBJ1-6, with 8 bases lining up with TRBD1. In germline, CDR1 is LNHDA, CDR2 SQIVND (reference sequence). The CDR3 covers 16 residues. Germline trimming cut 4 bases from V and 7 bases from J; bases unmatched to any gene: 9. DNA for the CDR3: TGTGCCAGTAGTACTCCTGCAGGGGGCCTAAATTCACCCCTCCACTTT. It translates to CASSTPAGGLNSPLHF.

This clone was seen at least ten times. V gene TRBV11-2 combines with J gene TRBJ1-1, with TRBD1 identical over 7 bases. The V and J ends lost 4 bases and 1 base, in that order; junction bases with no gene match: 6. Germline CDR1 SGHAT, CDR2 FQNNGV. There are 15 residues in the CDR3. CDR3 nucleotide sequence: TGTGCCAGCAGCTCACAGGGGAGTTGGAACACTGAAGCTTTCTTT. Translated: CASSSQGSWNTEAFF.

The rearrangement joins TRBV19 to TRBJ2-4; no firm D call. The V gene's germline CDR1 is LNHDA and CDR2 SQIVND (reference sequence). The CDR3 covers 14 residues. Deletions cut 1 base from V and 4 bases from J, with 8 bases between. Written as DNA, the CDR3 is TGTGCCAGTAGTATAGGTAACAGAAAAAACATTCAGTACTTC. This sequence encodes CASSIGNRKNIQYF. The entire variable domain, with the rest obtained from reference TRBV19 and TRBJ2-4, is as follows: DGGITQSPKYLFRKEGQNVTLSCEQNLNHDAMYWYRQDPGQGLRLIYYSQIVNDFQKGDIAEGYSVSREKKESFPLTVTSAQKNPTAFYLCASSIGNRKNIQYFGAGTRLSVL.

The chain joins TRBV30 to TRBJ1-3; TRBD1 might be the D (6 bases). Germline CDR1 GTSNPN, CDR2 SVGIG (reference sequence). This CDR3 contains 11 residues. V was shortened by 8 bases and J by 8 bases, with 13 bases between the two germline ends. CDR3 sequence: CALAQGDTIYF. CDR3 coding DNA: TGTGCCCTGGCACAGGGTGACACCATATATTTT.